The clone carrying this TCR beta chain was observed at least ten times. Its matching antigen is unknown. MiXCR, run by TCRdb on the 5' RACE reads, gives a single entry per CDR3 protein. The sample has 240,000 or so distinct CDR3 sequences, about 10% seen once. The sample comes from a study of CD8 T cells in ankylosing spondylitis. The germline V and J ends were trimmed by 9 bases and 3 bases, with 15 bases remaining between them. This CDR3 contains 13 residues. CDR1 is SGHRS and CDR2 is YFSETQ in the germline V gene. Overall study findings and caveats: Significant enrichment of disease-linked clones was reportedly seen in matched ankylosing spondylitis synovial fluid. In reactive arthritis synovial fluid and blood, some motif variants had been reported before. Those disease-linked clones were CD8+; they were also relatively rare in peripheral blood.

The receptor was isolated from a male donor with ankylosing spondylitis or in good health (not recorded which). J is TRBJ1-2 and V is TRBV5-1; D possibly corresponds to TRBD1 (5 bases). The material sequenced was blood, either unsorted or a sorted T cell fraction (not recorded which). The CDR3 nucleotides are TGCGCCACCGCGCAGGGAAAGGACTATGGCTACACCTTC. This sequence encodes CATAQGKDYGYTF.